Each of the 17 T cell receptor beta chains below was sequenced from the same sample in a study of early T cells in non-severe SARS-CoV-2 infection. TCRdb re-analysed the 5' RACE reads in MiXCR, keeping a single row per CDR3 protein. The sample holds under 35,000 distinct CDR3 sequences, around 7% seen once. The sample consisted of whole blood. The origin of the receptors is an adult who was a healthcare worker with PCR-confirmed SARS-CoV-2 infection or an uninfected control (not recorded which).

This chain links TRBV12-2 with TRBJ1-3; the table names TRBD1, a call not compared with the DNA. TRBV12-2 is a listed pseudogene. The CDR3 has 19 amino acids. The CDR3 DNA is TGTGCAAGTCGCCCACCGGGACAGCTGCGATACGGCTCTGGAAACACCATATATTTT. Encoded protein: CASRPPGQLRYGSGNTIYF.

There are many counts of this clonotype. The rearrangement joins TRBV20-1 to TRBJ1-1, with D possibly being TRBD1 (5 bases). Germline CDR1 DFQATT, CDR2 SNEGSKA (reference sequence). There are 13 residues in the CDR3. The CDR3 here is CRARGRVNTEAFF. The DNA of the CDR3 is TGCAGGGCGAGGGGTAGAGTGAACACTGAAGCTTTCTTT.

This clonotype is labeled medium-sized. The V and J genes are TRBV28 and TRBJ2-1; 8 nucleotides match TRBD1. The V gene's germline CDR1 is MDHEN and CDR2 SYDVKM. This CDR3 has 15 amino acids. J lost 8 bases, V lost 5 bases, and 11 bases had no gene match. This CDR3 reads CASSQRQGLMDEQFF. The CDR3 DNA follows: TGTGCCAGCAGTCAACGACAGGGGTTAATGGATGAGCAGTTCTTC.

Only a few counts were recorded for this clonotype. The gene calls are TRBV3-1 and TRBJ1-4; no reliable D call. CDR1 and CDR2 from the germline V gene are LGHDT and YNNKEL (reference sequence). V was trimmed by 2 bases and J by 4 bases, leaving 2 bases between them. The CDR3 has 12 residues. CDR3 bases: TGTGCCAGCAGCCAAAGTAATGAAAAACTGTTTTTT. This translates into CASSQSNEKLFF.

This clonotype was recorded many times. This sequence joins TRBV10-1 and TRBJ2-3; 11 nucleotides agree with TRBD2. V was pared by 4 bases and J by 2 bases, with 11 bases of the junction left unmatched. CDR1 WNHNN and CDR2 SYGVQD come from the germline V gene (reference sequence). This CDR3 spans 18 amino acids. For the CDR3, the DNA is TGCGCCAGCAGTGGTCCACTAGCGGGAGAGATTTACACAGATACGCAGTATTTT. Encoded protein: CASSGPLAGEIYTDTQYF.

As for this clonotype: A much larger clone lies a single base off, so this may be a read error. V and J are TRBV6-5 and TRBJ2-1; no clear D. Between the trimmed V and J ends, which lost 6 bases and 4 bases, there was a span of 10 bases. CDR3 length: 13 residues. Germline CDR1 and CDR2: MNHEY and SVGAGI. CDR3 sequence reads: CASRWTVYNEQFF. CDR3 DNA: TGTGCCAGCAGGTGGACGGTTTACAATGAGCAGTTCTTC.

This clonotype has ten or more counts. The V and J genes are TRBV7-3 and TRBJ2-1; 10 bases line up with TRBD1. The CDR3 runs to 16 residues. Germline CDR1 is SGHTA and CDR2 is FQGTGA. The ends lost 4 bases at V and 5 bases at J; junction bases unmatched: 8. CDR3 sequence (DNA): TGTGCCAGCAGCTCCCGCGCAGGGACAGGGGACAATGAGCAGTTCTTC. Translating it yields CASSSRAGTGDNEQFF.

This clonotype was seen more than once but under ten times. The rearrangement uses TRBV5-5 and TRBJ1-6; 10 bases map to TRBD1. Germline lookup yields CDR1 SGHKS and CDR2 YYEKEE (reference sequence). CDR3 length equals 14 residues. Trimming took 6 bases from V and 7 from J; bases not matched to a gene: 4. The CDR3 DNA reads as TGTGCCAGCACCATGGGACAGGGGAATTCACCCCTCCACTTT. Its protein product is CASTMGQGNSPLHF.

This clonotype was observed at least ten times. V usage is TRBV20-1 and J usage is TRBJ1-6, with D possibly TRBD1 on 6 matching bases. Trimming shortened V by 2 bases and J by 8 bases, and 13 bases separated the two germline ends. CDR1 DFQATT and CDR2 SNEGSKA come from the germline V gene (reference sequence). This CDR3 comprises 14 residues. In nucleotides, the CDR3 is TGCAGTGCTAGATCTGGGACAAATTATTCACCCCTCCACTTT. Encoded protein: CSARSGTNYSPLHF.

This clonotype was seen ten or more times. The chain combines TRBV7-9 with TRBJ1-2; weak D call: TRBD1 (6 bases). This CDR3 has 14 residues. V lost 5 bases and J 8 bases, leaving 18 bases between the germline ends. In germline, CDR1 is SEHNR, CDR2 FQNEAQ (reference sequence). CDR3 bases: TGTGCCAGCAGCCCAAAGGGGGGGCTAGGAGGCTACACCTTC. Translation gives CASSPKGGLGGYTF.

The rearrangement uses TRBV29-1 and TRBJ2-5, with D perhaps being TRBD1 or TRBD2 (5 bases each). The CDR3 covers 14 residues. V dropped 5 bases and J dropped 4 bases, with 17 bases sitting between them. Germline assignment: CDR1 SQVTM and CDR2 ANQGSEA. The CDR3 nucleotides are TGCAGCGTTTCGGGATTCCGAAGGGGAGAGACCCAGTACTTC. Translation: CSVSGFRRGETQYF.

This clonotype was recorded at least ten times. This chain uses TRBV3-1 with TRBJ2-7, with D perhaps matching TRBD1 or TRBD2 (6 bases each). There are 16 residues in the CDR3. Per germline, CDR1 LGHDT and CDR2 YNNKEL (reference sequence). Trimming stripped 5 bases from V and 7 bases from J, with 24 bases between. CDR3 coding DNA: TGTGCCAGCAGCTGGACCGACAGCCCTCGGAGGGGGGAGCAGTACTTC. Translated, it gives CASSWTDSPRRGEQYF.

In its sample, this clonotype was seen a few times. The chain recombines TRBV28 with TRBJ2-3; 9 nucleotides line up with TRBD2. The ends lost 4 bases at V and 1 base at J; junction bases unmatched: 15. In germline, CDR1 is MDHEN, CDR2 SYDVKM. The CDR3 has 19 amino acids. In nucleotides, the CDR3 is TGTGCCAGCAGTTATCTGACAGGGAATAGCGGGAGTGGCACAGATACGCAGTATTTT. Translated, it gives CASSYLTGNSGSGTDTQYF.

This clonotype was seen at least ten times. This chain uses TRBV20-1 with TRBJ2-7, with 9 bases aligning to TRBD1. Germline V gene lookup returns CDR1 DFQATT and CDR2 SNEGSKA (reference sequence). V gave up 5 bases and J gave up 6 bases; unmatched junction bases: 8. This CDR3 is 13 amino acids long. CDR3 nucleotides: TGCAGTGCTGTCCGGGACAGGGTAAGCGAGCAGTACTTC. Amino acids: CSAVRDRVSEQYF.

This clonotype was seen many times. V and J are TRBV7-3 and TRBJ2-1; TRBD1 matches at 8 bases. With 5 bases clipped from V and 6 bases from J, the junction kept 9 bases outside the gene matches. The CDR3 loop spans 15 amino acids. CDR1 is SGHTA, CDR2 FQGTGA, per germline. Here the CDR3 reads CASSVNLGQVNEQFF. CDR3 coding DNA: TGTGCCAGCAGCGTTAATTTGGGACAGGTCAATGAGCAGTTCTTC.

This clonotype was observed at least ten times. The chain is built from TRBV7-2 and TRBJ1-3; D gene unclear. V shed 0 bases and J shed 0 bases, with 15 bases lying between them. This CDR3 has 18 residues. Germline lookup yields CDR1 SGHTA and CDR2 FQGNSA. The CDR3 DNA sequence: TGTGCCAGCAGCTTAGCGAGTGGACCCATCTACTCTGGAAACACCATATATTTT. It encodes CASSLASGPIYSGNTIYF.

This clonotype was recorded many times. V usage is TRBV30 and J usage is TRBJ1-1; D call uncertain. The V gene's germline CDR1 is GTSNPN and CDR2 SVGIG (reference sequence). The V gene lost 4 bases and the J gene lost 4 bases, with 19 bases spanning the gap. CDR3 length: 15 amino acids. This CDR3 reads CAWTLTEGLGTEAFF. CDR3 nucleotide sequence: TGTGCCTGGACCCTTACGGAGGGTCTAGGCACTGAAGCTTTCTTT. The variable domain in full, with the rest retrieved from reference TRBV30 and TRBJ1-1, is SQTIHQWPATLVQPVGSPLSLECTVEGTSNPNLYWYRQAAGRGLQLLFYSVGIGQISSEVPQNLSASRPQDRQFILSSKKLLLSDSGFYLCAWTLTEGLGTEAFFGQGTRLTVV.